The sequence of this T cell receptor beta chain was determined in a study of shared clonotypes between healthy human individuals. Cells designated naive CD8 were CD45RO-negative and were positively selected for CCR7, with terminally differentiated effector memory CD45RA+ cells excluded. As concerns this clone: Its antigen is unknown.

It was across several immunoSEQ plates that each subset's genomic DNA was evenly split. Using immunoSEQ multiplex PCR, the repertoire was profiled, and TCRdb retains in-frame clones only, with some absent. The sample carries some 2 million clones, less than 95% recorded once. Study-level findings and limits: On the whole, naive subsets had larger estimated richness than memory subsets had. For naive CD4 cells, around 5% of clonotypes were shared across a handful of donors.

Germline V CDR1 and CDR2: LGHNA, YSLEER. V was clipped by 6 bases and J by 6 bases, with 20 bases between them. The CDR3 is 16 amino acids. V gene TRBV4-3 combines with J gene TRBJ2-2; D possibly corresponds to TRBD2 (6 bases). The sequence came from a man younger than 35 in good health. Sequenced material: naive CD8+ T cells sorted from blood. The CDR3 sequence: CASRPGIAEWSGELFF. In DNA, the CDR3 is TGCGCCAGCAGACCCGGGATAGCGGAGTGGTCCGGGGAGCTGTTTTTT.